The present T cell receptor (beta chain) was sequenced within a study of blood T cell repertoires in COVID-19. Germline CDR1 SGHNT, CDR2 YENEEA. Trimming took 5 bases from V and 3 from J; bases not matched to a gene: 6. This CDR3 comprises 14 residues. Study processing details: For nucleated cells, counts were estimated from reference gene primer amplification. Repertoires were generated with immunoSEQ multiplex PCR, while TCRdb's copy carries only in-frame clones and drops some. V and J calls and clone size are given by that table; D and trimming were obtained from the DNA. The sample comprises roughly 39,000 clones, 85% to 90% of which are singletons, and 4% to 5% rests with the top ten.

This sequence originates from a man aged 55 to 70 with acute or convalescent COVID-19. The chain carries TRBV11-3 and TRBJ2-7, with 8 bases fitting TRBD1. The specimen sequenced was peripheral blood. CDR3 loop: CASSLRGRDYEQYF. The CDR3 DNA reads TGTGCCAGCAGCCTCAGGGGGCGAGACTACGAGCAGTACTTC.